This passage covers 18 T cell receptor beta chains from one sample sequenced in a study of OX40 agonist ivuxolimab in advanced cancers. Sequenced by immunoSEQ multiplex PCR; TCRdb stores in-frame clones only, minus some. The repertoire holds 60,000 to 100,000 clones, 94% seen once, with just over 20% in the top ten. The sample in question was CD4+ or CD8+ T cells sorted from blood, obtained in a trial of the OX40 agonist ivuxolimab. All receptors come from an adult with an advanced solid tumor such as melanoma, head and neck, liver or kidney cancer.

This sequence joins TRBV7-2 and TRBJ1-2, with D perhaps matching TRBD1 (5 bases). Germline V gene sequence: CDR1 SGHTA, CDR2 FQGNSA. V lost 4 bases and J lost 5, with 8 bases in between. CDR3 length: 12 residues. CDR3 residues: CASSSGHYGYTF. The CDR3 bases are TGTGCCAGCAGCTCAGGACATTATGGCTACACCTTC. Using reference TRBV7-2 and TRBJ1-2 for the parts outside the CDR3, the full variable domain is GAGVSQSPSNKVTEKGKDVELRCDPISGHTALYWYRQSLGQGLEFLIYFQGNSAPDKSGLPSDRFSAERTGGSVSTLTIQRTQQEDSAVYLCASSSGHYGYTFGSGTRLTVV.

The V and J genes are TRBV13 and TRBJ1-2; maybe TRBD1 (5 bases). Germline CDR1 is PRHDT and CDR2 is FYEKMQ (reference sequence). Trimming removed 3 bases from V and 2 bases from J, with 10 bases in between. The CDR3 contains 14 residues. The CDR3 loop reads CASSFRGANYGYTF. For the CDR3, the DNA is TGTGCCAGCAGCTTTAGAGGGGCCAACTATGGCTACACCTTC.

V usage is TRBV28 and J usage is TRBJ1-5; maybe TRBD1 (6 bases). The CDR3 has 14 residues. From germline, CDR1 is MDHEN and CDR2 SYDVKM. Between the trimmed V and J ends, which lost 3 bases and 7 bases, there was a span of 13 bases. The CDR3 loop is CASSFRGGGQPQHF. The CDR3 bases are TGTGCCAGCAGTTTTAGGGGGGGCGGGCAGCCCCAGCATTTT.

This clone occurred once. This chain joins TRBV14 and TRBJ2-1; 12 bases are shared with TRBD2. The length of the CDR3 is 22 residues. V gave up 0 bases and J gave up 3 bases; unmatched junction bases: 18. Germline V gene sequence: CDR1 SGHDN, CDR2 FVKESK. CDR3 residues: CASSQEVFRLAGGLRYYNEQFF. CDR3 nucleotide sequence: TGTGCCAGCAGCCAAGAAGTCTTCCGTCTAGCGGGGGGGCTTAGGTACTACAATGAGCAGTTCTTC.

The V and J genes are TRBV5-4 and TRBJ2-7; D tentatively fits TRBD1 or TRBD2 (5 bases each). Trimming pared 0 bases from V and 3 bases from J, leaving 13 bases between. Germline V gene sequence: CDR1 SGHNT, CDR2 YYREEE (reference sequence). The CDR3 sequence is 15 residues long. The CDR3 loop reads CASSLAGTGYYEQYF. In DNA form, the CDR3 reads TGTGCCAGCAGCTTGGCCGGGACGGGCTACTACGAGCAGTACTTC.

The rearrangement joins TRBV25-1 to TRBJ2-5; no clear D. The V end lost 2 bases, the J end lost 5 bases, and 15 bases lay between the germline ends. Germline V lookup: CDR1 MGHDK, CDR2 SYGVNS. This CDR3 is 15 amino acids long. The CDR3 DNA reads as TGTGCCAGCAGTGAACCTATGGTAGGGCGGGAGACCCAGTACTTC. Its translation is CASSEPMVGRETQYF.

The V and J genes are TRBV28 and TRBJ2-7; D is uncertain. The CDR3 spans 12 residues. Germline CDR1 reads MDHEN; CDR2 reads SYDVKM. Trimming shortened V by 4 bases and J by 0 bases, and 4 bases separated the two germline ends. The CDR3 loop is CASSSISYEQYF. The CDR3 nucleotides read TGTGCCAGCAGTTCAATCTCCTACGAGCAGTACTTC.

The chain combines TRBV4-3 with TRBJ2-7, with a weak D call TRBD1 (5 bases). This CDR3 is 14 amino acids long. V was cut by 0 bases and J by 4 bases, with 10 bases left in between. The germline gives CDR1 LGHNA, CDR2 YSLEER. The CDR3 protein is CASSQDKGRYEQYF. DNA for the CDR3: TGCGCCAGCAGCCAAGATAAGGGGCGGTACGAGCAGTACTTC.

The chain couples TRBV27 to TRBJ1-1, with D tentatively TRBD1 (5 bases). CDR1 and CDR2 (germline): MNHEY, SMNVEV (reference sequence). The CDR3 is 13 residues long. V lost 4 bases and J 4 bases, leaving 10 bases between the germline ends. In DNA, the CDR3 is TGTGCCAGCAGTTATAGTAGGGGCACTGAAGCTTTCTTT. Translated: CASSYSRGTEAFF.

CDR3 bases: TGTGCCAGCAGCGGGAGAGCGGGATCCTCCTACGAGCAGTACTTC. Amino acid sequence: CASSGRAGSSYEQYF. The chain combines TRBV9 with TRBJ2-7, with 7 bases fitting TRBD2. Germline V gene sequence: CDR1 SGDLS, CDR2 YYNGEE. The junction had 6 bases not matched to a gene; V was cut back by 3 bases and J by 0 bases. The CDR3 is 15 residues long.

This sequence joins TRBV4-1 and TRBJ1-1, with 7 bases matching TRBD1. J lost 0 bases, V lost 1 base, and 8 bases had no gene match. The CDR3 contains 17 residues. Germline V gene lookup returns CDR1 MGHRA and CDR2 YSYEKL. CDR3 DNA: TGCGCCAGCAGCCAAGGGGGACCGGGACAGCTGAACACTGAAGCTTTCTTT. Its translation is CASSQGGPGQLNTEAFF.

The V call is TRBV6-6, the J call TRBJ2-7; TRBD1 matches 8 bases. The CDR3 spans 14 residues. Germline V lookup: CDR1 MNHNY, CDR2 SVGAGI (reference sequence). The trim removed 5 bases at V and 3 bases at J, leaving 6 bases unmatched. The CDR3 spells CASSLDRGNYEQYF. The CDR3 bases are TGTGCCAGCAGTCTCGACAGGGGTAACTACGAGCAGTACTTC.

The genes are TRBV19 and TRBJ2-3; the D gene could be TRBD1 or TRBD2 (5 bases each). V shed 3 bases and J shed 6 bases, with 16 bases lying between them. CDR3 length: 15 residues. CDR1 and CDR2 from the germline V gene are LNHDA and SQIVND (reference sequence). In DNA, the CDR3 is TGTGCCAGTAGTATGAGGGCAGGCTGGGGGGATACGCAGTATTTT. Protein: CASSMRAGWGDTQYF. The variable domain in full, with the rest retrieved from reference TRBV19 and TRBJ2-3, is DGGITQSPKYLFRKEGQNVTLSCEQNLNHDAMYWYRQDPGQGLRLIYYSQIVNDFQKGDIAEGYSVSREKKESFPLTVTSAQKNPTAFYLCASSMRAGWGDTQYFGPGTRLTVL.

V gene TRBV14 combines with J gene TRBJ2-1, with D perhaps matching TRBD1 (6 bases). The CDR3 contains 15 residues. V was trimmed by 3 bases and J by 9 bases, leaving 18 bases between them. Germline V gene data show CDR1 as SGHDN and CDR2 as FVKESK. The DNA for the CDR3 is TGTGCCAGCAGCCAGACGGCAGGGGAATTCGGTGAGCAGTTCTTC. Its translation is CASSQTAGEFGEQFF.

The J gene is TRBJ1-2, the V gene TRBV18; D is ambiguous. Germline V gene sequence: CDR1 KGHSH, CDR2 LQKENI. This CDR3 spans 15 amino acids. V lost 6 bases and J 2 bases, leaving 16 bases between the germline ends. The CDR3 loop reads CASSQKRGTNYGYTF. The CDR3 DNA is TGTGCCAGCTCCCAGAAGCGGGGAACGAACTATGGCTACACCTTC.

The chain couples TRBV2 to TRBJ2-3; no clear D. The CDR3 is 16 amino acids. Trimming took 3 bases from V and 0 from J, leaving 13 bases between them. Germline assignment: CDR1 SNHLY and CDR2 FYNNEI. The CDR3 spells CASSDSGTTSTDTQYF. The CDR3 DNA sequence: TGTGCCAGCAGTGATTCAGGAACCACTAGCACAGATACGCAGTATTTT.

The CDR3 sequence: CASSQVSTDTQYF. CDR3 DNA sequence: TGTGCCAGCAGTCAGGTTAGCACAGATACGCAGTATTTT. The rearrangement joins TRBV27 to TRBJ2-3, with no clear D. Trimming pared 5 bases from V and 0 bases from J, leaving 6 bases between. Germline V gene lookup returns CDR1 MNHEY and CDR2 SMNVEV (reference sequence). The CDR3 length is 13 residues.

This chain connects TRBV9 to TRBJ2-3; 7 positions match TRBD2. CDR1 and CDR2 from the germline V gene are SGDLS and YYNGEE. This CDR3 contains 17 residues. V was pared by 3 bases and J by 0 bases, with 10 bases of the junction left unmatched. CDR3 sequence reads: CASSENFAGVSTDTQYF. The CDR3, as DNA: TGTGCCAGCAGCGAAAATTTCGCGGGGGTAAGCACAGATACGCAGTATTTT.